A selection of T cell receptor beta chains follows, all from one sample in a study of shared clonotypes between healthy human individuals. Measured with immunoSEQ multiplex PCR; TCRdb has only the in-frame clones, and not every one. The sample has approximately 2,000,000 clones, roughly 92% seen once. Sequenced sample: naive CD4+ T cells from PBMCs. All receptors derive from a man younger than 35 in good health. Some clones in this sample may be carry-over from other donors' samples. Each CDR3 is given with its conserved first and last residue. The D gene is left open where the match is weak. Size values are once, few and many counts, or a class for expanded clones, and some rows have none.

clone size	J gene	D gene	V gene	CDR3 protein	CDR3 DNA
once	TRBJ1-2	-	TRBV28	CASSPPYDGQQAYGYTF	TGTGCCAGCAGCCCTCCTTATGACGGACAGCAAGCCTATGGCTACACCTTC
-	TRBJ2-3	-	TRBV30	CAWSVSGGITQYF	TGTGCCTGGAGTGTTTCCGGCGGGATAACGCAGTATTTT
-	TRBJ1-1	TRBD1	TRBV19	CASIRDRGNTEAFF	TGTGCCAGTATCCGGGACAGGGGAAACACTGAAGCTTTCTTT
few	TRBJ1-1	-	TRBV21-1	CASSKEKGQLTKAFF	TGTGCCAGCAGCAAAGAAAAGGGACAGCTTACTAAAGCTTTCTTT
-	TRBJ1-3	-	TRBV7-2	CASSLQGAGTGNTIYF	TGTGCCAGCAGCCTCCAAGGGGCAGGTACTGGAAACACCATATATTTT
-	TRBJ1-1	-	TRBV19	CASSIESRVRNTEAFF	TGTGCCAGTAGTATTGAATCCAGGGTCAGGAACACTGAAGCTTTCTTT
-	TRBJ2-3	-	TRBV2	CASSESKDTQYF	TGTGCCAGCAGTGAATCTAAAGATACGCAGTATTTT
-	TRBJ1-1	-	TRBV28	CASSRHTGRGTEAFF	TGTGCCAGCAGCCGTCATACAGGGCGGGGCACTGAAGCTTTCTTT
-	TRBJ1-5	-	TRBV27	CASSPPGGFNQPQHF	TGTGCCAGCAGCCCCCCGGGGGGATTCAATCAGCCCCAGCATTTT
-	TRBJ1-5	-	TRBV6-5	CASRNRETEGPQHF	TGTGCCAGCAGGAACAGGGAAACAGAGGGGCCCCAGCATTTT
-	TRBJ2-1	-	TRBV29-1	CSVPGTLQFF	TGCAGCGTCCCAGGGACTCTCCAGTTCTTC
-	TRBJ1-5	-	TRBV2	CASSLGHSNQPQHF	TGTGCCAGCAGTTTAGGACACAGCAATCAGCCCCAGCATTTT
-	TRBJ1-4	TRBD1	TRBV6-5	CASSQDRVGEKLFF	TGTGCCAGCAGTCAGGACAGGGTCGGTGAAAAACTGTTTTTT
-	TRBJ1-1	-	TRBV28	CASSEGTEAFF	TGTGCCAGCAGTGAGGGCACTGAAGCTTTCTTT
-	TRBJ2-3	TRBD2	TRBV6-4	CASSRTSGRVNGKDTQYF	TGTGCCAGCAGTCGAACTAGCGGGAGGGTAAACGGTAAAGATACGCAGTATTTT
-	TRBJ2-3	-	TRBV28	CASSTRAGNTQYF	TGTGCCAGCAGTACCAGGGCTGGGAATACGCAGTATTTT
-	TRBJ2-7	TRBD2	TRBV7-9	CASSSGEGEQYF	TGTGCCAGCAGCTCCGGGGAGGGCGAGCAGTACTTC
-	TRBJ1-5	-	TRBV6-1	CASSERERTYSNQPQHF	TGTGCCAGCAGTGAACGGGAACGGACCTATAGCAATCAGCCCCAGCATTTT
-	TRBJ1-1	-	TRBV4-3	CASSQKPVGAGGKDTEAFF	TGCGCCAGCAGCCAAAAACCCGTAGGGGCGGGGGGCAAAGACACTGAAGCTTTCTTT
-	TRBJ1-1	-	TRBV5-1	CASSFHSANTEAFF	TGCGCCAGCAGCTTCCACAGTGCGAACACTGAAGCTTTCTTT
-	TRBJ1-1	-	TRBV11-2	CASSLATVGVMAFF	TGTGCCAGCAGCTTAGCCACCGTTGGGGTGATGGCTTTCTTT
-	TRBJ1-5	-	TRBV6-1	CASSAIGGLGGNQPQHF	TGTGCCAGCAGTGCAATAGGAGGGCTAGGAGGCAATCAGCCCCAGCATTTT
-	TRBJ1-1	-	TRBV2	CASSEALAANTEAFF	TGTGCCAGCAGTGAAGCGCTGGCAGCGAACACTGAAGCTTTCTTT
-	TRBJ1-5	-	TRBV6-5	CASSPSPGNQPQHF	TGTGCCAGCAGTCCCAGCCCGGGCAATCAGCCCCAGCATTTT
-	TRBJ2-1	-	TRBV7-2	CASSPSSIAVYNEQFF	TGTGCCAGCAGCCCCAGTTCGATAGCGGTATACAATGAGCAGTTCTTC
-	TRBJ1-3	TRBD1	TRBV13	CASSFGQGRNTIYF	TGTGCCAGCAGTTTCGGACAGGGTCGAAACACCATATATTTT
once	TRBJ2-1	TRBD2	TRBV5-4	CASQREGLRVSEQFF	TGTGCCAGCCAGCGGGAGGGCCTTCGGGTCTCTGAGCAGTTCTTC
-	TRBJ2-2	TRBD2	TRBV6-5	CASSYTGEGLGELFF	TGTGCCAGCAGTTACACGGGGGAGGGCCTCGGGGAGCTGTTTTTT
-	TRBJ2-1	TRBD1	TRBV18	CASRGTRGQGEQFF	TGTGCCAGCCGAGGGACCAGGGGGCAGGGTGAGCAGTTCTTC
-	TRBJ2-3	-	TRBV28	CASSEGGVTQYF	TGTGCCAGCAGTGAGGGAGGTGTTACGCAGTATTTT
-	TRBJ1-1	-	TRBV19	CASNRLSEAVAFF	TGTGCCAGTAATAGACTATCTGAGGCTGTAGCTTTCTTT
-	TRBJ1-3	-	TRBV6-1	CASSEFGNTIYF	TGTGCCAGCAGTGAATTTGGGAACACCATATATTTT
-	TRBJ1-2	-	TRBV6-5	CASSYSQVTRGYTF	TGTGCCAGCAGTTACTCGCAGGTCACAAGGGGCTACACCTTC
-	TRBJ2-7	TRBD1	TRBV19	CASSQRGTGYEQYF	TGTGCCAGTAGTCAAAGGGGGACAGGCTACGAGCAGTACTTC
-	TRBJ1-1	-	TRBV6-1	CASSARGREAFF	TGTGCCAGCAGTGCCAGGGGCAGAGAAGCTTTCTTT
-	TRBJ2-2	-	TRBV30	CAWRALGGLNTGELFF	TGTGCCTGGAGGGCGTTGGGGGGTCTGAACACCGGGGAGCTGTTTTTT
-	TRBJ1-5	-	TRBV9	CASSPTPGGGSNQPQHF	TGTGCCAGCAGCCCCACCCCCGGGGGAGGGAGCAATCAGCCCCAGCATTTT
once	TRBJ1-3	-	TRBV10-2	CASSEHRGSSGNTIYF	TGCGCCAGCAGTGAGCATCGAGGGAGCTCTGGAAACACCATATATTTT
-	TRBJ1-2	-	TRBV4-2	CASSQDLRTFNYGYTF	TGTGCCAGCAGCCAAGATCTCCGGACGTTCAATTATGGCTACACCTTC
-	TRBJ2-3	-	TRBV11-3	CASSSSRRATDTQYF	TGTGCCAGCAGCTCGAGCCGCAGGGCCACAGATACGCAGTATTTT
-	TRBJ2-5	-	TRBV25-1	CASTLDFSGTQYF	TGTGCCAGCACCCTAGACTTTTCGGGGACCCAGTACTTC
-	TRBJ1-5	-	TRBV27	CASSFSSVEGGNQPQHF	TGTGCCAGCAGTTTTTCGTCTGTCGAGGGGGGCAATCAGCCCCAGCATTTT
-	TRBJ2-3	-	TRBV28	CASSHASRAGTDTQYF	TGTGCCAGCAGTCACGCTAGCAGGGCGGGCACAGATACGCAGTATTTT
few	TRBJ1-1	-	TRBV5-1	CASSKGQSYTEAFF	TGCGCCAGCAGCAAAGGACAGTCGTACACTGAAGCTTTCTTT
-	TRBJ2-7	-	TRBV7-2	CASSLVTSPTYEQYF	TGTGCCAGCAGCTTGGTTACTAGCCCTACCTACGAGCAGTACTTC
-	TRBJ2-2	-	TRBV7-2	CASSSPGASTGELFF	TGTGCCAGCAGCTCCCCGGGGGCCAGCACCGGGGAGCTGTTTTTT
-	TRBJ1-1	-	TRBV28	CATDSVWEAFF	TGTGCAACGGACAGCGTTTGGGAAGCTTTCTTT
-	TRBJ2-5	-	TRBV29-1	CSVDRQGNQETQYF	TGCAGCGTTGACCGGCAGGGAAACCAAGAGACCCAGTACTTC
-	TRBJ2-3	TRBD2	TRBV28	CASSYSSGSGYAQYF	TGTGCCAGCAGCTACTCTAGCGGGAGTGGGTATGCGCAGTATTTT
-	TRBJ2-5	-	TRBV18	CASSPFFLETQYF	TGTGCCAGCTCACCATTTTTTCTCGAGACCCAGTACTTC
-	TRBJ2-2	TRBD1	TRBV4-3	CASSHARQGAVTGELFF	TGCGCCAGCAGCCACGCCCGACAGGGGGCAGTCACCGGGGAGCTGTTTTTT
-	TRBJ2-1	TRBD2	TRBV30	CAYSSGSLPYNEQFF	TGTGCCTACTCTAGCGGGAGTCTCCCCTACAATGAGCAGTTCTTC
once	TRBJ2-5	TRBD2	TRBV7-9	CASSTPAGGGAETQYF	TGTGCCAGCAGCACTCCGGCGGGAGGTGGTGCGGAGACCCAGTACTTC
-	TRBJ1-2	-	TRBV19	CASSLRGMSDYGYTF	TGTGCCAGTAGTTTGCGGGGGATGAGTGACTATGGCTACACCTTC